Listed below are T cell receptor beta chains from one sample, sequenced in a study of CXCR3-negative and CXCR3-positive naive CD8 T cells. TCRdb re-analyzed the 5' RACE reads; it lists each CDR3 protein once, without DNA. This sample's table has 100,000 to 150,000 distinct CDR3 sequences. Specimen: naive CXCR3- CD8+ T cells from blood. The receptors come from a human donor in good health. Some clones in this sample may be carry-over from other donors' samples. Each CDR3 is given with its conserved first and last residue.

TRBV7-9	15	TRBJ2-7	CASSSGDRDPYEQYF
TRBV28	13	TRBJ2-7	CASSRDSSYEQYF
TRBV7-2	14	TRBJ1-2	CASSFGPQGGGYTF
TRBV15	14	TRBJ1-1	CATNPAKGMTEAFF
TRBV9	14	TRBJ2-7	CASSVTMTVDEQYF
TRBV29-1	12	TRBJ2-3	CSVAGVGDTQYF
TRBV12-3/TRBV12-4	13	TRBJ1-2	CASSLQGTYGYTF
TRBV12-3/TRBV12-4	14	TRBJ1-1	CASSLGTGNTEAFF
TRBV5-1	18	TRBJ2-7	CASSSSGLLKLSGYEQYF
TRBV29-1	12	TRBJ2-7	CSVLGDTYEQYF
TRBV2	18	TRBJ1-1	CASSEAWAGALGNTEAFF
TRBV7-9	12	TRBJ2-7	CASSFAAYEQYF
TRBV28	12	TRBJ2-7	CASSLPNYEQYF
TRBV27	14	TRBJ2-7	CASSIKQGPYEQYF
TRBV29-1	13	TRBJ1-2	CSVGPRGFRGYTF
TRBV4-3	15	TRBJ2-1	CASSAGTGEVDEQFF
TRBV10-3	14	TRBJ2-7	CAITPGGTNYEQYF
TRBV29-1	14	TRBJ2-3	CSTWTGVGTDTQYF
TRBV7-2	15	TRBJ2-5	CASRPGLAERETQYF
TRBV4-1	15	TRBJ1-5	CASSQGRGGDQPQHF
TRBV4-1	15	TRBJ2-1	CASSSGQANTNEQFF
TRBV29-1	12	TRBJ1-1	CSVHGVNTEAFF
TRBV19	13	TRBJ1-5	CASNDRGNQPQHF
TRBV28	14	TRBJ1-1	CASSSILGETEAFF
TRBV28	15	TRBJ2-7	CASVTSGGGSYEQYF
TRBV13	13	TRBJ2-7	CASSSGDSYEQYF
TRBV29-1	13	TRBJ2-5	CSVLAGFQETQYF
TRBV28	13	TRBJ1-2	CASSTDIPYGYTF
TRBV9	13	TRBJ2-1	CASSPLSYNEQFF
TRBV10-2	20	TRBJ2-1	CASSESRSGSDRDSYNEQFF
TRBV19	14	TRBJ2-7	CASTRDGDSYEQYF
TRBV12-3/TRBV12-4	14	TRBJ1-1	CASSLTGVNTEAFF
TRBV27	15	TRBJ2-1	CASSLTGGTYNEQFF
TRBV12-3/TRBV12-4	15	TRBJ2-5	CASSFSLAIGETQYF
TRBV29-1	13	TRBJ1-2	CSGDRGGDYGYTF
TRBV2	13	TRBJ2-1	CASSVYRVNEQFF
TRBV7-7	13	TRBJ2-1	CASSLEGNDEQFF
TRBV5-6	15	TRBJ2-7	CASSLGRDSLYEQYF
TRBV5-5	16	TRBJ2-1	CASSLAPPSSYNEQFF
TRBV29-1	15	TRBJ2-1	CSVDGTGVGYNEQSF
TRBV4-3	17	TRBJ2-1	CASSQEGVASPYNELFF
TRBV29-1	16	TRBJ2-3	CSVEREGAVPTDTQYF
TRBV6-2/TRBV6-3	15	TRBJ2-3	CASSYLGSVTDTQYF
TRBV4-3	16	TRBJ1-1	CASSPGGRGESTEAFF
TRBV6-2/TRBV6-3	19	TRBJ2-3	CASSYPGLAGAAGTDTQYF
TRBV20-1	19	TRBJ2-7	CSARDPGTGSPLRGYEQYF